This is a list of T cell receptor beta chains from one sample in a study of T cells in Graves' hyperthyroidism and ophthalmopathy. TCRdb used MiXCR to reprocess the multiplex PCR reads, holding one entry per CDR3 protein. The repertoire holds around 300,000 distinct CDR3 sequences, with around 13% as singletons. The sequenced sample consisted of blood. The receptors stem from a woman in her twenties or thirties with Graves' hyperthyroidism. The CDR3 runs from the conserved cysteine through the conserved F or W. A D gene is named only where the DNA matches it firmly. Rows may omit the clone size; those that give it use once, few, many or a size class.

clone_size j_call v_call d_call cdr3_aa cdr3_nt
- TRBJ2-7 TRBV19 - CASSISHRQPNEQYF TGTGCCAGTAGTATTTCCCATCGGCAGCCCAACGAGCAGTACTTC
many TRBJ1-2 TRBV12-3/TRBV12-4 TRBD1 CASGQAVRGGYTF TGTGCCAGCGGACAGGCCGTGAGGGGTGGCTACACCTTC
- TRBJ2-2 TRBV27 - CASSLRIGELFF TGTGCCAGCAGTTTGAGGATCGGGGAGCTGTTTTTT
few TRBJ1-1 TRBV2 - CAGSEGEGMNTEAFF TGTGCCGGCAGTGAAGGAGAGGGGATGAACACTGAAGCTTTCTTT
many TRBJ2-1 TRBV4-3 - CASSQGLDRFNEQFF TGCGCCAGCAGCCAAGGGCTGGACCGATTCAATGAGCAGTTCTTC
many TRBJ2-7 TRBV20-1 - CSARVSRRGYEQYF TGCAGTGCTAGAGTGTCACGAAGGGGGTACGAGCAGTACTTC
many TRBJ2-1 TRBV10-3 TRBD2 CAIEGRGGEQFF TGTGCCATCGAGGGGAGGGGAGGTGAGCAGTTCTTC
few TRBJ2-3 TRBV20-1 TRBD1 CSARGLQGDPDTQYF TGCAGTGCTAGAGGGCTGCAGGGGGACCCAGATACGCAGTATTTT
once TRBJ2-5 TRBV11-2 TRBD2 CASRPPGLEAETQYF TGTGCCAGCAGACCCCCGGGACTAGAAGCTGAGACCCAGTACTTC
- TRBJ1-5 TRBV28 - CASSVTRGQPDQPQHF TGTGCCAGCAGTGTTACCCGAGGACAGCCCGATCAGCCCCAGCATTTT
- TRBJ1-4 TRBV11-2 - CASSLEPFPGKLFF TGTGCCAGCAGCTTAGAGCCGTTCCCTGGGAAACTGTTTTTT
- TRBJ2-1 TRBV6-2/TRBV6-3 TRBD2 CASTGAGTRNNEQFF TGTGCCAGCACTGGGGCCGGGACTAGAAACAATGAGCAGTTCTTC
many TRBJ1-1 TRBV20-1 - CSTWWGRVVNTEAFF TGCAGTACATGGTGGGGTCGGGTGGTCAACACTGAAGCTTTCTTT
- TRBJ2-2 TRBV20-1 TRBD2 CSASDPGTSNTGELFF TGCAGTGCCTCGGACCCCGGGACTAGCAACACCGGGGAGCTGTTTTTT
many TRBJ1-6 TRBV30 - CAWRAGTTPLHF TGTGCCTGGAGGGCAGGGACAACACCCCTCCACTTT
many TRBJ2-6 TRBV12-3/TRBV12-4 TRBD1 CASSTRQGGPGANVLTF TGTGCCAGCAGTACGAGACAGGGGGGTCCTGGGGCCAACGTCCTGACTTTC
many TRBJ2-7 TRBV11-2 - CASEGVDGEQYF TGTGCCAGCGAAGGGGTCGATGGTGAGCAGTACTTC
- TRBJ1-3 TRBV29-1 - CSGLRSGNTIYF TGCAGCGGGCTGCGCTCTGGAAACACCATATATTTT
many TRBJ1-6 TRBV28 - CASITAGVLHF TGTGCCAGCATCACGGCGGGTGTCCTCCACTTT
- TRBJ1-2 TRBV10-2 TRBD1 CASSDLQGNYGYTF TGCGCCAGCAGTGATCTACAGGGGAACTATGGCTACACCTTC
few TRBJ2-3 TRBV6-1 - CASSSWSTDTQYF TGTGCCAGCAGTTCGTGGAGCACAGATACGCAGTATTTT
many TRBJ2-7 TRBV11-2 TRBD1 CASSFGQGLTYEQYF TGTGCCAGCAGCTTTGGACAGGGCTTAACTTACGAGCAGTACTTC
many TRBJ1-1 TRBV20-1 TRBD1 CSARDIRQGITEAFF TGCAGTGCTAGAGATATCAGACAGGGAATCACTGAAGCTTTCTTT
- TRBJ1-5 TRBV7-9 - CASSPSGHVQPQHF TGTGCCAGCAGCCCATCAGGGCATGTTCAGCCCCAGCATTTT
- TRBJ2-3 TRBV30 TRBD2 CAWSDPGLAGRDTQYF TGTGCCTGGAGTGACCCGGGACTAGCGGGGCGTGATACGCAGTATTTT
many TRBJ1-1 TRBV2 - CASSVVKAEAFF TGTGCCAGCAGTGTAGTCAAGGCTGAAGCTTTCTTT
- TRBJ1-2 TRBV4-1 - CASSLMGRYGYTF TGCGCCAGCAGCCTGATGGGGCGGTATGGCTACACCTTC
many TRBJ2-3 TRBV7-2 - CASSFPVADPTDTQYF TGTGCCAGCAGCTTCCCAGTGGCGGACCCCACAGATACGCAGTATTTT
many TRBJ1-1 TRBV28 - CASSSRRAVNTEAFF TGTGCCAGCAGTTCCCGCAGGGCGGTGAACACTGAAGCTTTCTTT
many TRBJ2-7 TRBV11-2 TRBD1 CASSSPRTGWYEQYF TGTGCCAGCAGCTCCCCTAGGACAGGGTGGTACGAGCAGTACTTC
few TRBJ2-1 TRBV12-5 TRBD2 CASGLSGRLGEQFF TGTGCTAGTGGCTTGAGCGGGAGACTTGGGGAGCAGTTCTTC
- TRBJ2-7 TRBV4-3 - CASSQVRDGFYEQYF TGCGCCAGCAGCCAAGTCCGGGACGGCTTCTACGAGCAGTACTTC
- TRBJ2-1 TRBV13 - CASSTQKGVVFF TGTGCCAGCAGCACGCAGAAGGGTGTTGTGTTCTTC
many TRBJ1-5 TRBV18 - CASSPFARASNQPQHF TGTGCCAGCTCACCGTTTGCCAGGGCAAGCAATCAGCCCCAGCATTTT
many TRBJ2-2 TRBV4-3 - CASSLGVANTGELFF TGCGCCAGCAGCCTCGGAGTCGCGAACACCGGGGAGCTGTTTTTT
- TRBJ1-2 TRBV20-1 - CSAAGTEVLYGYTF TGCAGTGCAGCCGGGACGGAGGTTCTTTATGGCTACACCTTC
many TRBJ2-2 TRBV6-2/TRBV6-3 TRBD1 CASSYSHRGTGELFF TGTGCCAGCAGTTACTCGCACAGGGGGACCGGGGAGCTGTTTTTT
many TRBJ2-5 TRBV20-1 - CSARAAGDSRETQYF TGCAGTGCTAGAGCAGCCGGGGACTCGAGGGAGACCCAGTACTTC
- TRBJ2-7 TRBV15 TRBD2 CATSRDLVAGVGEQYF TGTGCCACCAGCAGAGATCTGGTAGCGGGAGTAGGCGAGCAGTACTTC
many TRBJ2-5 TRBV7-8 - CASSLAAQETQYF TGTGCCAGCAGCTTAGCAGCGCAAGAGACCCAGTACTTC
few TRBJ2-7 TRBV28 - CASAAGRTYEQYF TGTGCCAGTGCGGCAGGGAGAACCTACGAGCAGTACTTC
many TRBJ2-7 TRBV20-1 - CSARDSLRDPAFEQYF TGCAGTGCTAGAGATTCCCTCCGGGACCCGGCGTTCGAGCAGTACTTC
many TRBJ2-5 TRBV20-1 - CSAARTLQETQYF TGCAGTGCCGCCCGCACACTACAAGAGACCCAGTACTTC
many TRBJ1-4 TRBV28 TRBD1 CASSFYKGQVNEKLFF TGTGCCAGCAGTTTTTATAAAGGACAGGTTAATGAAAAACTGTTTTTT
many TRBJ2-7 TRBV9 - CASSVSPGSQGEQYF TGTGCCAGCAGCGTATCCCCAGGGAGTCAAGGCGAGCAGTACTTC
few TRBJ2-2 TRBV7-9 TRBD1 CANTDRANTGELFF TGTGCCAACACTGACAGGGCGAACACCGGGGAGCTGTTTTTT
many TRBJ2-5 TRBV7-2 - CASSLGGRETQYF TGTGCCAGCAGCTTAGGGGGCAGGGAGACCCAGTACTTC
few TRBJ2-7 TRBV12-3/TRBV12-4 TRBD1 CASSHTVPWGQAYSYEQYF TGTGCCAGCAGCCATACCGTCCCTTGGGGACAGGCGTATTCCTACGAGCAGTACTTC
- TRBJ2-2 TRBV5-1 - CASSLPTASYTGELFF TGCGCCAGCTCACTCCCGACAGCCTCCTACACCGGGGAGCTGTTTTTT
- TRBJ2-1 TRBV20-1 - CSARSRPGGINEQFF TGCAGTGCTAGAAGTAGGCCAGGGGGGATCAATGAGCAGTTCTTC
many TRBJ2-5 TRBV12-3/TRBV12-4 - CASSPRGVIGKTQYF TGTGCCAGCAGTCCGCGGGGTGTGATCGGAAAGACCCAGTACTTC
many TRBJ2-1 TRBV25-1 - CASSGRGRGSYNEQFF TGTGCCAGCAGTGGAAGGGGGAGGGGATCCTACAATGAGCAGTTCTTC
few TRBJ1-2 TRBV19 TRBD1 CASRDRGTVQYGYTF TGTGCCAGTAGGGACAGGGGGACCGTTCAATATGGCTACACCTTC
few TRBJ2-1 TRBV20-1 TRBD2 CSADGTSGYNEQFF TGCAGTGCTGATGGGACTAGCGGCTACAATGAGCAGTTCTTC
- TRBJ2-3 TRBV30 - CAGSGGGAYTQYF TGTGCCGGAAGTGGAGGGGGCGCATATACGCAGTATTTT
many TRBJ1-5 TRBV6-1 - CASTLVQANQPQHF TGTGCCAGCACCCTGGTACAAGCCAATCAGCCCCAGCATTTT
few TRBJ2-7 TRBV20-1 - CSARLSRFSYEQYF TGCAGTGCTAGATTGAGCAGGTTTTCCTACGAGCAGTACTTC
many TRBJ2-7 TRBV20-1 TRBD2 CSATIAGTSAPEQYF TGCAGTGCTACGATTGCCGGGACTAGCGCTCCCGAGCAGTACTTC